This TCR beta chain originates from a study of T cell changes during pregnancy in multiple sclerosis. The protocol was immunoSEQ multiplex PCR, while the TCRdb copy is restricted to in-frame clones and leaves out a portion. The sample contains about 110,000 clones, roughly 92% of which appear only once. The V end was cut by 6 bases, the J end by 11 bases, with 13 bases between. The CDR3 sequence is 11 residues long. Germline lookup yields CDR1 SGHDT and CDR2 YYEEEE. The chain carries TRBV5-6 and TRBJ2-3; possibly TRBD2 for D (7 bases). The TCR sequence derives from a female donor with multiple sclerosis, enrolled in a pregnancy study. Here the sequenced sample was peripheral blood, taken after pregnancy. CDR3 sequence reads: CASTQGGGQYF. The CDR3 nucleotides read TGTGCCAGCACCCAAGGGGGGGGGCAGTATTTT. Full variable domain (rest looked up from reference TRBV5-6 and TRBJ2-3): DAGVTQSPTHLIKTRGQQVTLRCSPKSGHDTVSWYQQALGQGPQFIFQYYEEEERQRGNFPDRFSGHQFPNYSSELNVNALLLGDSALYLCASTQGGGQYFGPGTRLTVL.